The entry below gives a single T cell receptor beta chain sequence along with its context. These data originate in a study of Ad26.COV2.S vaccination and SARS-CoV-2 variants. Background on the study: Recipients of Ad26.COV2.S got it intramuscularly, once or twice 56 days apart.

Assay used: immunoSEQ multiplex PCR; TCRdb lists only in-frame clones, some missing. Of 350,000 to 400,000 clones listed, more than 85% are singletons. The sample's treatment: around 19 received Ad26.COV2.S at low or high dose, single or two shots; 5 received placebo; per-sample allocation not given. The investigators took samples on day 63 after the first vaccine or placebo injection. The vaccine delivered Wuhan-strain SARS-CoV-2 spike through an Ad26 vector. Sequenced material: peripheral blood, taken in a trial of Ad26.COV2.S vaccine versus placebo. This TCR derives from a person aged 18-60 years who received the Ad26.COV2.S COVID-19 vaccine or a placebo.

The CDR3 reads CASRPSTNYGYTF. Here the CDR3 DNA reads TGTGCCAGCAGGCCATCGACTAACTATGGCTACACCTTC. V and J are TRBV3-1 (or the pseudogene TRBV3-2) and TRBJ1-2; unclear D gene. Germline V gene sequence: CDR1 LGHDT, CDR2 YNNKEL (reference sequence). Deletions cut 6 bases from V and 0 bases from J, with 8 bases between. CDR3 size: 13 residues.